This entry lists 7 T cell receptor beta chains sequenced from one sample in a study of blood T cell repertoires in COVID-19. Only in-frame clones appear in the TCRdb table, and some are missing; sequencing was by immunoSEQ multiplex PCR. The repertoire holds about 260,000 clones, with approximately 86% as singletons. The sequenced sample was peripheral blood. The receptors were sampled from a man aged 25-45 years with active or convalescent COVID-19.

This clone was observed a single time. The CDR3 nucleotides read TGCGCCAGCAATCCCACCGGGACTAGCGGCGTAGCGAACACCGGGGAGCTGTTTTTT. It encodes CASNPTGTSGVANTGELFF. The genes are TRBV10-1 and TRBJ2-2; 11 bases fit TRBD2. The ends lost 7 bases at V and 0 bases at J; junction bases unmatched: 13. Germline CDR1 reads WNHNN; CDR2 reads SYGVQD (reference sequence). This CDR3 region has 19 residues.

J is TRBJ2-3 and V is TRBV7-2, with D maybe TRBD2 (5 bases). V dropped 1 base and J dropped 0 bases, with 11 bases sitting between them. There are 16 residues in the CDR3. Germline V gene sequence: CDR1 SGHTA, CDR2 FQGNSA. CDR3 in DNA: TGTGCCAGCAGCTTAGTAGAGCGGTCTAGCACAGATACGCAGTATTTT. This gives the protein CASSLVERSSTDTQYF.

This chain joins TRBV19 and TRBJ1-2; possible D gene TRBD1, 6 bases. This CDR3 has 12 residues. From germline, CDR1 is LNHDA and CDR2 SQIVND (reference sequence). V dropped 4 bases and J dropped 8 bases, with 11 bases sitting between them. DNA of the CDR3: TGTGCCAGTAGTACCCAGGGGAGAGGCTACACCTTC. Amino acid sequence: CASSTQGRGYTF.

The CDR3 region has the DNA TGCGCCAGCAGCTTGGGGACCCAGCGGGCCACCGGGGAGCTGTTTTTT. Amino acids: CASSLGTQRATGELFF. J is TRBJ2-2 and V is TRBV5-1; tentatively, D is TRBD2 (6 bases). This CDR3 comprises 16 residues. V was shortened by 0 bases and J by 4 bases, with 13 bases between the two germline ends. Looked up from germline, CDR1 is SGHRS and CDR2 is YFSETQ.

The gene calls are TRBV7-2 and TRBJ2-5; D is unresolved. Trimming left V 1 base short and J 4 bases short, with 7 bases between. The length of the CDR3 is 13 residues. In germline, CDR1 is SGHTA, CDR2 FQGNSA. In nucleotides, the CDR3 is TGTGCCAGCAGCTTAGGGCAGGTAGAGACCCAGTACTTC. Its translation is CASSLGQVETQYF.

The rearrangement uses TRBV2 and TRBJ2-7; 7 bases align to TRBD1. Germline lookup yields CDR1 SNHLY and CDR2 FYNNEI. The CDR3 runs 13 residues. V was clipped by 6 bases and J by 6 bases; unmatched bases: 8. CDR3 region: CASRDDRASEQYF. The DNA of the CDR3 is TGTGCCAGCAGAGACGACAGGGCCAGCGAGCAGTACTTC.

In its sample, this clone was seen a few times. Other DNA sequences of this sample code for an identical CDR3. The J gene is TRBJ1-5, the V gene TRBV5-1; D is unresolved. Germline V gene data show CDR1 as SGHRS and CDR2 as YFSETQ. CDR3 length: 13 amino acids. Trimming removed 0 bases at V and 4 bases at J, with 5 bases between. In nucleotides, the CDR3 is TGCGCCAGCAGCTTGGCCGGGAATCAGCCCCAGCATTTT. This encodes CASSLAGNQPQHF.